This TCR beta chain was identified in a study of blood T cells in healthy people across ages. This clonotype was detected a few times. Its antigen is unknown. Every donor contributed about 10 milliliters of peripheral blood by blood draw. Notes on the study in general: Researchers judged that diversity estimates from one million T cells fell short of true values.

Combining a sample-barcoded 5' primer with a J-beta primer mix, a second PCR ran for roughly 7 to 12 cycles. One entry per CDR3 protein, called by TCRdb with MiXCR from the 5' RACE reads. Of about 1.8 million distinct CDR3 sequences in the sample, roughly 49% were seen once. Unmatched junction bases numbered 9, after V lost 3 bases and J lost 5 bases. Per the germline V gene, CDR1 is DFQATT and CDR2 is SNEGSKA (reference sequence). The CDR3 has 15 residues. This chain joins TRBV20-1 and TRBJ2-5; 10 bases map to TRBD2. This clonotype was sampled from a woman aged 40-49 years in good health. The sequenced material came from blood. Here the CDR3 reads CSASPIAGGWETQYF. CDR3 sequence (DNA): TGCAGTGCTAGCCCTATAGCGGGGGGATGGGAGACCCAGTACTTC.